The 28 T cell receptor beta chains given below trace back to one sample, sequenced in a study of early T cells in non-severe SARS-CoV-2 infection. TCRdb reprocessed the 5' RACE reads via MiXCR and lists one record per CDR3 protein. The table includes about 80,000 distinct CDR3 sequences, around 12% detected once. The specimen comprised whole blood, sampled at baseline. The origin of the receptors is an adult who was a healthcare worker with PCR-confirmed SARS-CoV-2 infection or an uninfected control (not recorded which). The donor label of this sample is uncertain.

This clonotype has at least ten counts. The rearrangement joins TRBV7-2 to TRBJ1-1; 7 bases are a match to TRBD1. Germline CDR1 SGHTA, CDR2 FQGNSA. The V gene end was trimmed by 5 bases and the J gene end by 6 bases; junction bases not matched to a gene: 21. This CDR3 is built from 18 residues. The chain's CDR3 is CASSPPTGTLMSGAEAFF. The CDR3 DNA follows: TGTGCCAGCAGCCCTCCGACAGGGACCTTGATGAGCGGCGCTGAAGCTTTCTTT.

V usage is TRBV9 and J usage is TRBJ1-1; D may be TRBD1 (5 bases). This CDR3 region has 13 residues. Per the germline V gene, CDR1 is SGDLS and CDR2 is YYNGEE. Deletions cut 3 bases from V and 8 bases from J, with 14 bases between. The CDR3 spells CASSAPTGVEAFF. In DNA form, the CDR3 reads TGTGCCAGCAGCGCCCCTACGGGGGTCGAAGCTTTCTTT.

In its sample, this clonotype was seen once. The J gene is TRBJ1-4, the V gene TRBV10-2; no reliable D call. Trimming took 2 bases from V and 5 from J, leaving 9 bases between them. This CDR3 spans 14 amino acids. Germline V gene lookup returns CDR1 WSHSY and CDR2 SAAADI. CDR3 sequence (DNA): TGCGCCAGCAGTGAGGTTCAGATAAATGAAAAACTGTTTTTT. This sequence encodes CASSEVQINEKLFF.

This clonotype has more than one count but fewer than ten. This rearrangement joins TRBV21-1 to TRBJ2-1; the table's TRBD1 call for D was not verified on the DNA. TRBV21-1 is deemed a pseudogene. CDR3 length equals 17 residues. The CDR3, as DNA: TGTGCCAGCAGCAACCTTCGACGACGGGGGACCTACAATGAGCAGTTCTTC. Amino acid sequence: CASSNLRRRGTYNEQFF.

The gene calls are TRBV5-4 and TRBJ2-3; 7 nucleotides agree with TRBD2. From germline, CDR1 is SGHNT and CDR2 YYREEE (reference sequence). This CDR3 region has 16 residues. V gave up 1 base and J gave up 6 bases; unmatched junction bases: 11. CDR3 sequence: CASSLCGSPDRDTQYF. DNA for the CDR3: TGTGCCAGCAGCTTGTGCGGGAGTCCCGATCGTGATACGCAGTATTTT. Full variable domain (remainder filled in from reference TRBV5-4 and TRBJ2-3): ETGVTQSPTHLIKTRGQQVTLRCSSQSGHNTVSWYQQALGQGPQFIFQYYREEENGRGNFPPRFSGLQFPNYSSELNVNALELDDSALYLCASSLCGSPDRDTQYFGPGTRLTVL.

This clonotype was seen a few times. The chain carries TRBV5-1 and TRBJ2-2; unclear D gene. The CDR3 covers 13 residues. The V end was cut by 0 bases, the J end by 5 bases, with 5 bases between. Germline CDR1 reads SGHRS; CDR2 reads YFSETQ. For the CDR3, the DNA is TGCGCCAGCAGCTTGGCGGTAACCGGGGAGCTGTTTTTT. Protein sequence: CASSLAVTGELFF.

V and J are TRBV7-3 and TRBJ2-2, with 7 bases aligning to TRBD2. Germline loops: CDR1 SGHTA, CDR2 FQGTGA. The CDR3 covers 15 residues. Losses at the gene ends were 4 bases for V and 3 bases for J; bases not matched to a gene: 5. DNA of the CDR3: TGTGCCAGCAGCTATAGCGGGCGCGACACCGGGGAGCTGTTTTTT. Translating it yields CASSYSGRDTGELFF.

The genes are TRBV5-1 and TRBJ2-3; 12 bases align to TRBD2. V trimming: 4 bases; J trimming: 1 base; junction bases outside the gene matches: 4. CDR1 and CDR2 from the germline V gene are SGHRS and YFSETQ. This CDR3 spans 16 amino acids. The CDR3: CASSHGLAGRTDTQYF. The CDR3 region has the DNA TGCGCCAGCAGCCACGGACTAGCGGGGCGCACAGATACGCAGTATTTT.

This clonotype came up a few times. The V call is TRBV10-2, the J call TRBJ2-2; 14 bases are a match to TRBD2. V lost 4 bases and J lost 5; bases outside the gene matches: 3. CDR3 size: 16 residues. Germline V lookup: CDR1 WSHSY, CDR2 SAAADI. CDR3 residues: CASSGTSGRRTGELFF. In nucleotides, the CDR3 is TGCGCCAGCAGTGGGACTAGCGGGAGGAGGACCGGGGAGCTGTTTTTT.

This clonotype was counted at least ten times. The rearrangement links TRBV7-2 to TRBJ2-1; D may match TRBD1 or TRBD2 (5 bases each). CDR1 and CDR2 (germline): SGHTA, FQGNSA. The CDR3 is 15 residues long. Between the trimmed V and J ends, which lost 6 bases and 0 bases, there was a span of 12 bases. This CDR3 is CASSPGPSSYNEQFF. The CDR3 DNA follows: TGTGCCAGCAGTCCGGGACCAAGCTCCTACAATGAGCAGTTCTTC.

This clonotype was seen at least ten times. The DNA of the CDR3 is TGTGCCAGCAGCTTGGGGGGCCAAAGGGATACGCAGTATTTT. Translated: CASSLGGQRDTQYF. The chain combines TRBV11-2 with TRBJ2-3, with D tentatively TRBD1 or TRBD2 (6 bases each). V dropped 3 bases and J dropped 6 bases, with 13 bases sitting between them. Germline lookup yields CDR1 SGHAT and CDR2 FQNNGV. The CDR3 is 14 amino acids.

The chain links TRBV3-1 to TRBJ2-7; D unresolved. Trimming removed 0 bases from V and 4 bases from J, with 16 bases in between. CDR3 size: 16 residues. Germline V gene sequence: CDR1 LGHDT, CDR2 YNNKEL (reference sequence). The CDR3 DNA reads as TGTGCCAGCAGCCAAGATTATTGGGCCGTGAGATACGAGCAGTACTTC. It specifies CASSQDYWAVRYEQYF.

This rearrangement joins TRBV6-6 to TRBJ1-1; maybe TRBD1 (5 bases). CDR1 MNHNY and CDR2 SVGAGI come from the germline V gene (reference sequence). Between the trimmed V and J ends, which lost 4 bases and 8 bases, there was a span of 11 bases. The CDR3 has 12 residues. The CDR3 loop reads CASSSRGGEAFF. The CDR3 DNA reads as TGTGCCAGCAGTTCCCGGGGCGGAGAAGCTTTCTTT.

Many counts were recorded for this clonotype. The J gene is TRBJ2-3, the V gene TRBV6-1; D gene unclear. V lost 6 bases, J lost 2 bases, and 15 bases lay in between. Germline-derived CDR1 and CDR2 are MNHNS and SASEGT. CDR3 length: 15 residues. CDR3 sequence reads: CASRASRATTDTQYF. DNA for the CDR3: TGTGCCAGCAGGGCCTCCCGAGCGACCACAGATACGCAGTATTTT.

V usage is TRBV7-9 and J usage is TRBJ2-1, with a tentative D call TRBD2 (5 bases). From germline, CDR1 is SEHNR and CDR2 FQNEAQ (reference sequence). V shed 4 bases and J shed 8 bases, with 18 bases lying between them. The CDR3 has 15 residues. CDR3 nucleotides: TGTGCCAGCAGCTCTCTCGGGAACACTCGGGATGAGCAGTTCTTC. Amino acids: CASSSLGNTRDEQFF.

The rearrangement joins TRBV18 to TRBJ2-1; D is undetermined. Germline loops: CDR1 KGHSH, CDR2 LQKENI. The CDR3 length is 13 residues. V was pared by 3 bases and J by 5 bases, with 8 bases between. CDR3 bases: TGTGCCAGCTCACCTTACCTAAACAATGAGCAGTTCTTC. Translating gives CASSPYLNNEQFF.

The sample holds a few counts of this clonotype. The rearrangement links TRBV4-1 to TRBJ2-6; TRBD1 matches at 9 bases. Trimming cost V 8 bases and J 1 base; bases outside gene matches: 6. CDR1 and CDR2 (germline): MGHRA, YSYEKL. This CDR3 spans 16 amino acids. CDR3 region: CASGTGGASGANVLTF. The DNA for the CDR3 is TGCGCCAGCGGTACAGGGGGCGCGTCTGGGGCCAACGTCCTGACTTTC.

CDR3 nucleotide sequence: TGTGCCAGCAGCCAAGATTATCGACCACGGGAGACCCAGTACTTC. It codes for CASSQDYRPRETQYF. This chain joins TRBV14 and TRBJ2-5; D ambiguous. The CDR3 spans 15 residues. The germline V gene has CDR1 SGHDN and CDR2 FVKESK. V was clipped by 0 bases and J by 5 bases, with 13 bases between them.

The table lists this clonotype with a few counts. The chain recombines TRBV20-1 with TRBJ2-2; D ambiguous. CDR1 is DFQATT and CDR2 is SNEGSKA in the germline V gene (reference sequence). CDR3 length equals 14 residues. Trimming removed 0 bases from V and 11 bases from J, with 16 bases in between. The chain's CDR3 is CSARDLGSPGELFF. As DNA, the CDR3 is TGCAGTGCTAGAGATCTCGGCTCACCAGGAGAGCTGTTTTTT.

This clonotype was recorded a few times. The V and J genes are TRBV2 and TRBJ2-7; D gene ambiguous. V gave up 6 bases and J gave up 0 bases, with 15 bases separating them. In germline, CDR1 is SNHLY, CDR2 FYNNEI. This CDR3 contains 15 residues. Here the CDR3 DNA reads TGTGCCAGCAGACCCGATGGATGGAGCTCCTACGAGCAGTACTTC. This translates into CASRPDGWSSYEQYF.

This clonotype has more than one count but fewer than ten. The rearrangement uses TRBV9 and TRBJ2-3; 11 positions agree with TRBD2. CDR3 size: 16 residues. Germline V gives CDR1 SGDLS, CDR2 YYNGEE. V trimming: 1 base; J trimming: 4 bases; junction bases outside the gene matches: 5. In DNA, the CDR3 is TGTGCCAGCAGCGTAAGCCTAGCGGGGGGCCCAGATACGCAGTATTTT. Translating it yields CASSVSLAGGPDTQYF.

The V call is TRBV18, the J call TRBJ2-7; possibly TRBD2 for D (6 bases). The V end lost 0 bases, the J end lost 6 bases, and 15 bases lay between the germline ends. The germline V gene encodes CDR1 KGHSH and CDR2 LQKENI. This CDR3 region has 15 residues. The CDR3 protein is CASSPPGGKSGEQYF. The CDR3 DNA reads as TGTGCCAGCTCACCACCCGGCGGGAAGTCGGGCGAGCAGTACTTC.

This clonotype has just a few counts. This sequence joins TRBV11-3 and TRBJ1-5, with a weak D call TRBD1 (6 bases). The CDR3 has 14 amino acids. Germline assignment: CDR1 SGHNT and CDR2 YENEEA. V lost 11 bases and J 5 bases, leaving 19 bases between the germline ends. Here the CDR3 reads CAPTGGRRDQPQHF. The CDR3 DNA is TGTGCCCCGACCGGGGGCAGGCGAGATCAGCCCCAGCATTTT.

This clonotype was counted a few times. The rearrangement links TRBV13 to TRBJ2-7; 7 nucleotides match TRBD2. With 4 bases clipped from V and 4 bases from J, the junction kept 7 bases outside the gene matches. Looked up from germline, CDR1 is PRHDT and CDR2 is FYEKMQ (reference sequence). The CDR3 contains 14 residues. In DNA form, the CDR3 reads TGTGCCAGCAGCTCCGGGGGGTTGATTTACGAGCAGTACTTC. The encoded protein is CASSSGGLIYEQYF.

By sample share, this clonotype is medium-sized (0.01 to 0.1%). V is TRBV7-7 and J is TRBJ1-1; 9 nucleotides agree with TRBD1. The germline gives CDR1 SSHAT, CDR2 FNYEAQ (reference sequence). V shed 5 bases and J 11 bases; nucleotides not matched to a gene: 9. The CDR3 has 13 amino acids. The CDR3 region has the DNA TGTGCCAGCAGCCCAGAGACAGGGGGAGCGGCTTTCTTT. Translated: CASSPETGGAAFF. The whole variable domain, remainder taken from reference TRBV7-7 and TRBJ1-1, is GAGVSQSPRYKVTKRGQDVTLRCDPISSHATLYWYQQALGQGPEFLTYFNYEAQPDKSGLPSDRFSAERPEGSISTLTIQRTEQRDSAMYRCASSPETGGAAFFGQGTRLTVV.

This clonotype came up a few times. This chain joins TRBV5-1 and TRBJ1-1; D is unclear. The CDR3 totals 14 residues. Trimming removed 0 bases at V and 5 bases at J, with 11 bases between. Germline V gives CDR1 SGHRS, CDR2 YFSETQ. In DNA, the CDR3 is TGCGCCAGCAGCTTGGAAATGGGTGCTACTGAAGCTTTCTTT. Translated, it gives CASSLEMGATEAFF.

This clonotype was recorded at least ten times. The gene calls are TRBV19 and TRBJ1-5; 8 bases are shared with TRBD1. The germline CDR1 and CDR2 sequences are LNHDA and SQIVND (reference sequence). V shed 1 base, J shed 1 base, and the junction held 9 bases outside the gene matches. CDR3 length: 18 amino acids. DNA of the CDR3: TGTGCCAGTAGTATAGCTGGCAGGGGGCAATGGAGCAATCAGCCCCAGCATTTT. It encodes CASSIAGRGQWSNQPQHF.

The chain links TRBV30 to TRBJ1-1; TRBD1 is a possible D gene (5 bases). This CDR3 is 13 amino acids long. V lost 0 bases, J lost 0 bases, and 5 bases lay in between. Germline V gene data show CDR1 as GTSNPN and CDR2 as SVGIG (reference sequence). The CDR3 is CAWSVGVNTEAFF. For the CDR3, the DNA is TGTGCCTGGAGTGTAGGGGTGAACACTGAAGCTTTCTTT.